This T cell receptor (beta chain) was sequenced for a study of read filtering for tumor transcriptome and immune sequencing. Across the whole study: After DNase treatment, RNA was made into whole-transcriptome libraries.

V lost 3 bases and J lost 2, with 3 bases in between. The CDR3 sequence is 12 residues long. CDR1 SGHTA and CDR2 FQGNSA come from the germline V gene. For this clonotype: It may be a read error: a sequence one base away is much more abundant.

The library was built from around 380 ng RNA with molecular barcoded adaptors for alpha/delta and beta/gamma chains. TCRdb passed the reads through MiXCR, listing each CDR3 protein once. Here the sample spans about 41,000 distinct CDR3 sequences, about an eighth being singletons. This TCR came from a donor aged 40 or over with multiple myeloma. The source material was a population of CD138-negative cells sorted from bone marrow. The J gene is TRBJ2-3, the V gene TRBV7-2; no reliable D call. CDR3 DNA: TGTGCCAGCAGCTTTTTCACAGATACGCAGTATTTT. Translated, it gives CASSFFTDTQYF.